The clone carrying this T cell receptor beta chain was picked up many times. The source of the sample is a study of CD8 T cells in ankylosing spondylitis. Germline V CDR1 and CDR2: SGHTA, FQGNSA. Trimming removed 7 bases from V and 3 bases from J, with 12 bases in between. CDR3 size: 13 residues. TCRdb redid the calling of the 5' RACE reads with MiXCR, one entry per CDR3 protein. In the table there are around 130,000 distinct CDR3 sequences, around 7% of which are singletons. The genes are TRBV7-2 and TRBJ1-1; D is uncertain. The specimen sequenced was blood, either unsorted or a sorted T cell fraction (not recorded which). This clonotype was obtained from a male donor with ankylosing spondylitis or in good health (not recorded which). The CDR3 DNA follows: TGTGCCAGCACAACGGTCCGGGACACTGAAGCTTTCTTT. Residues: CASTTVRDTEAFF.